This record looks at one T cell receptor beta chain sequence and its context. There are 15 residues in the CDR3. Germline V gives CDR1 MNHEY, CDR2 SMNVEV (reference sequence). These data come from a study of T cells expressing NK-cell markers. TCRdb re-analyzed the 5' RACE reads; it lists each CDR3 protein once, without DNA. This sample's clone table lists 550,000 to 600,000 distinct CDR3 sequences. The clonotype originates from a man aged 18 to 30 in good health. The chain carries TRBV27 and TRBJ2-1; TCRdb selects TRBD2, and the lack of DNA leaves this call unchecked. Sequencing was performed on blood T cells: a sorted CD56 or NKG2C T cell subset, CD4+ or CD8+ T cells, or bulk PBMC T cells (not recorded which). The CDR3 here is CASSLEGWSGNEQFF.